The present T cell receptor (beta chain) was sequenced within a study of human T cells and chemical hapten exposure. Findings and limits, study-wide: Alopecia affected the donors, so their immune response may differ from healthy people's.

The CDR3 is 14 amino acids. CDR1 is ENHRY, CDR2 SYGVKD, per germline. V shed 4 bases, J shed 5 bases, and the junction held 5 bases outside the gene matches. The sample's time point: patch test 3, about 24 weeks after DPC sensitization. The sample's treatment: therapeutic diphenylcyclopropenone sensitization with weekly scalp DPC. The library tagged each cDNA molecule with unique molecular identifiers. Per the original data handling: Between about 20,000 and 750,000 TCRs appeared in each sample, and the median stood at around 92,000. Each CDR3 protein is one row after TCRdb ran MiXCR on the RACE reads. The V and J calls, along with clone size, are taken from TCRdb and not from the paper's own processing. The table has more than 95,000 distinct CDR3 sequences, less than 35% seen once; the top ten hold roughly 2.5%. Note on this clonotype: Its target is unknown.

Sequenced material: whole blood, taken in connection with sensitization to the hapten diphenylcyclopropenone (DPC). The chain recombines TRBV10-3 with TRBJ2-5, with 9 nucleotides matching TRBD2. The TCR originated in a man between 40 and 49 years old with alopecia areata. Some clones in this sample may be carry-over from other donors' samples. The CDR3 loop reads CAISVLAGLETQYF. CDR3 DNA sequence: TGTGCCATCAGTGTTCTAGCGGGACTGGAGACCCAGTACTTC.